The 20 T cell receptor beta chains reported below all come from one sample, sequenced in a study of regulatory T cells in long-lasting Graves disease. Time point meaning: persistent/refractory GD, antithyroid drugs over 5 years with positive TRAb. RNA extracted from PBMCs served as the sequencing template. The TCR beta library used iRepertoire HTBI primers with Arm-PCR amplification of CDR3. TCRdb passed the multiplex PCR reads through MiXCR, listing each CDR3 protein once. The table has a few hundred thousand distinct CDR3 sequences, roughly a quarter seen once. The specimen comprised peripheral blood mononuclear cells (PBMCs), sampled when the disease was refractory, from a patient treated with antithyroid drugs. Receptors originate from a female donor with Graves disease.

Ten or more counts support this clonotype. An end of the junction differs from the germline gene, which may be a read error. The J gene is TRBJ2-5, the V gene TRBV4-1; no definite D call. The length of the CDR3 is 12 residues. Germline CDR1 and CDR2: MGHRA and YSYEKL. CDR3 sequence: CASSPSGETQYF. CDR3 nucleotides: TGTGCCAGCAGCCCTTCGGGAGAGACCCAGTACTTC.

There are a few counts of this clonotype. The CDR3 loop reads CSAREVGVREKLFF. In DNA, the CDR3 is TGCAGTGCTAGAGAAGTGGGGGTACGGGAAAAACTGTTTTTT. The V call is TRBV20-1, the J call TRBJ1-4; D may be TRBD1 (5 bases). V lost 0 bases and J 8 bases, leaving 13 bases between the germline ends. The germline CDR1 and CDR2 sequences are DFQATT and SNEGSKA (reference sequence). The CDR3 loop spans 14 amino acids.

The gene calls are TRBV6-1 and TRBJ2-2; D might be TRBD2 (5 bases). Germline V CDR1 and CDR2: MNHNS, SASEGT. V lost 1 base to trimming and J lost 4 bases, with 10 bases between them. This CDR3 region has 15 residues. In DNA form, the CDR3 reads TGTGCCAGCAGTGAAGGAGGGAGTACCACCGGGGAGCTGTTTTTT. Translation gives CASSEGGSTTGELFF.

This clonotype was observed a few times. The V call is TRBV19, the J call TRBJ2-2; 8 nucleotides line up with TRBD2. This CDR3 is built from 14 residues. The junction had 6 bases not matched to a gene; V was cut back by 5 bases and J by 7 bases. Germline CDR1 and CDR2: LNHDA and SQIVND (reference sequence). The CDR3 DNA reads as TGTGCCAGTAGTCCAGCGGGAGTGGGCGGGGAGCTGTTTTTT. The encoded protein is CASSPAGVGGELFF.

This clonotype was seen only a few times. This chain uses TRBV7-9 with TRBJ2-2; 9 nucleotides agree with TRBD1. Germline loops: CDR1 SEHNR, CDR2 FQNEAQ (reference sequence). V shed 0 bases, J shed 2 bases, and the junction held 7 bases outside the gene matches. CDR3 length: 18 residues. The CDR3 DNA follows: TGTGCCAGCAGCTTAGCCCTGGGACAGGGACTTAACACCGGGGAGCTGTTTTTT. Translated, it gives CASSLALGQGLNTGELFF. The entire variable domain, with the rest obtained from reference TRBV7-9 and TRBJ2-2, is as follows: DTGVSQNPRHKITKRGQNVTFRCDPISEHNRLYWYRQTLGQGPEFLTYFQNEAQLEKSRLLSDRFSAERPKGSFSTLEIQRTEQGDSAMYLCASSLALGQGLNTGELFFGEGSRLTVL.

This clonotype was observed at least ten times. The V gene is TRBV24-1, the J gene TRBJ1-5; D not resolved. This CDR3 comprises 14 residues. Per germline, CDR1 KGHDR and CDR2 SFDVKD. V lost 2 bases and J 4 bases, leaving 8 bases between the germline ends. CDR3 region: CATSDSSLNQPQHF. Here the CDR3 DNA reads TGTGCCACCAGTGATTCGTCCCTTAATCAGCCCCAGCATTTT.

This clonotype was found many times. The gene calls are TRBV28 and TRBJ2-6; D possibly corresponds to TRBD2 (5 bases). Trimming cost V 4 bases and J 0 bases, with 7 bases left between them. Germline loops: CDR1 MDHEN, CDR2 SYDVKM. The CDR3 spans 15 residues. The CDR3 loop reads CASSSRDSGANVLTF. CDR3 nucleotides: TGTGCCAGCAGTTCTCGGGACTCTGGGGCCAACGTCCTGACTTTC.

The rearrangement links TRBV7-8 to TRBJ1-1, with D unclear. From germline, CDR1 is SGHVS and CDR2 FQNEAQ. V lost 0 bases and J lost 4, with 9 bases in between. CDR3 length: 14 amino acids. The CDR3 is CASSLAHRTTEAFF. In nucleotides, the CDR3 is TGTGCCAGCAGCTTAGCGCACCGGACCACTGAAGCTTTCTTT.

This clonotype came up many times. The V call is TRBV12-3 or TRBV12-4, the J call TRBJ2-7; TRBD2 matches at 9 bases. Trimming took 4 bases from V and 4 from J; bases not matched to a gene: 5. The CDR3 sequence is 14 residues long. Written as DNA, the CDR3 is TGTGCCAGCAGTTCATTAGCGGGAGAATACGAGCAGTACTTC. This encodes CASSSLAGEYEQYF.

The table lists this clonotype with a few counts. The chain recombines TRBV28 with TRBJ2-7; 12 nucleotides agree with TRBD2. Germline V lookup: CDR1 MDHEN, CDR2 SYDVKM. J was trimmed by 2 bases and V by 6 bases; bases with no gene match: 8. This CDR3 contains 16 residues. DNA for the CDR3: TGTGCCAGCAGCCGCGGACTAGCGGGGAGGGCCTACGAGCAGTACTTC. Translated: CASSRGLAGRAYEQYF.

The V call is TRBV12-3 or TRBV12-4, the J call TRBJ2-2; TRBD2 is a possible D gene (5 bases). The CDR3 has 14 amino acids. V lost 5 bases and J lost 2, with 9 bases in between. The CDR3 spells CASSRTFNTGELFF. DNA of the CDR3: TGTGCCAGCAGTCGGACTTTCAACACCGGGGAGCTGTTTTTT.

This chain connects TRBV20-1 to TRBJ1-5, with 7 bases matching TRBD1. Germline V lookup: CDR1 DFQATT, CDR2 SNEGSKA (reference sequence). This CDR3 is built from 12 residues. Trimming took 7 bases from V and 5 from J; bases not matched to a gene: 5. As DNA, the CDR3 is TGCAGTGGGGGGACAGACTATCAGCCCCAGCATTTT. Encoded protein: CSGGTDYQPQHF.

The sample holds a few counts of this clonotype. DNA for the CDR3: TGTGCCACCAGCAGGCAAAATCAGCCCCAGCATTTT. This codes for CATSRQNQPQHF. The V and J genes are TRBV15 and TRBJ1-5; D is unresolved. With 3 bases removed from V and 4 bases from J, the gap between germline ends came to 4 bases. Looked up from germline, CDR1 is LNHNV and CDR2 is YYDKDF (reference sequence). CDR3 length equals 12 residues.

The chain is built from TRBV7-3 and TRBJ2-5; 8 bases fit TRBD1. Germline V gene data show CDR1 as SGHTA and CDR2 as FQGTGA. The CDR3 consists of 14 residues. Trimming took 5 bases from V and 1 from J; bases not matched to a gene: 3. CDR3 residues: CASSHTGGQETQYF. The CDR3, as DNA: TGTGCCAGCAGCCACACAGGGGGCCAAGAGACCCAGTACTTC.

This clonotype was seen repeatedly, ten times or more. The chain recombines TRBV15 with TRBJ2-7, with 7 bases matching TRBD1. The CDR3 is 16 amino acids. V gave up 0 bases and J gave up 2 bases; unmatched junction bases: 7. Germline CDR1 and CDR2: LNHNV and YYDKDF (reference sequence). CDR3 sequence (DNA): TGTGCCACCAGCAGAGATACAGGGGATCAAGCCTACGAGCAGTACTTC. Protein product: CATSRDTGDQAYEQYF. The full variable domain, rest sourced from reference TRBV15 and TRBJ2-7, is DAMVIQNPRYQVTQFGKPVTLSCSQTLNHNVMYWYQQKSSQAPKLLFHYYDKDFNNEADTPDNFQSRRPNTSFCFLDIRSPGLGDTAMYLCATSRDTGDQAYEQYFGPGTRLTVT.

There are a few counts of this clonotype. The rearrangement uses TRBV5-1 and TRBJ1-3; D gene unclear. V was trimmed by 4 bases and J by 8 bases, leaving 10 bases between them. Germline V gene data show CDR1 as SGHRS and CDR2 as YFSETQ. The CDR3 length is 12 residues. Here the CDR3 reads CASSSRWDTIYF. The CDR3 DNA is TGCGCCAGCAGCAGCCGGTGGGACACCATATATTTT.

The gene calls are TRBV20-1 and TRBJ2-2, with 8 bases matching TRBD1. The J segment lost 7 bases and the V segment lost 3 bases, leaving 10 bases of the junction unmatched. The CDR3 consists of 15 residues. CDR1 and CDR2 from the germline V gene are DFQATT and SNEGSKA (reference sequence). CDR3 nucleotide sequence: TGCAGTGCTAGTAGACAGGGGACTCGTCACGGGGAGCTGTTTTTT. Translated, it gives CSASRQGTRHGELFF.

This clonotype was seen more than once but under ten times. J is TRBJ1-1 and V is TRBV4-3, with D possibly matching TRBD1 (6 bases). CDR1 and CDR2 from the germline V gene are LGHNA and YSLEER. The V and J ends lost 0 bases and 2 bases respectively, with 13 bases between them. The CDR3 consists of 16 residues. The DNA of the CDR3 is TGCGCCAGCAGCCAAGACGGGGGGGCGCGAAACACTGAAGCTTTCTTT. It translates to CASSQDGGARNTEAFF.

The CDR3 reads CAWTRDRNTEAFF. As DNA, the CDR3 is TGTGCCTGGACCAGGGACAGAAACACTGAAGCTTTCTTT. The chain has TRBV30 and TRBJ1-1, with 7 bases that match TRBD1. J lost 2 bases, V lost 4 bases, and 4 bases had no gene match. The CDR3 is 13 amino acids. The germline gives CDR1 GTSNPN, CDR2 SVGIG (reference sequence).

This clonotype was counted only a few times. The rearrangement uses TRBV2 and TRBJ1-5; D ambiguous. Germline V lookup: CDR1 SNHLY, CDR2 FYNNEI. Trimming removed 6 bases at V and 1 base at J, with 13 bases between. CDR3 length: 15 residues. CDR3 loop: CASRGSIRSNQPQHF. In DNA form, the CDR3 reads TGTGCCAGCAGAGGTTCTATTAGGAGCAATCAGCCCCAGCATTTT.